This TCR beta chain was found in a study of blood T cells in healthy people across ages. Study-level findings and limits: TCR beta diversity per million T cells fell roughly linearly with age.

V lost 7 bases, J lost 0 bases, and 16 bases lay in between. This CDR3 contains 15 residues. Germline CDR1 and CDR2: MNHNS and SASEGT. With a J-beta primer mix and a sample-barcoded 5' primer, a second PCR ran roughly 6 to 11 cycles. Each CDR3 protein gets one entry after TCRdb re-called the 5' RACE reads with MiXCR. The sample lists approximately 800,000 distinct CDR3 sequences; about a quarter were seen once. Each sample used at least 6 million PBMCs. Comments on this clonotype: Its antigen remains unidentified.

Separately, the same data were catalogued under a study of T cells of mothers and their children. That paper adds: Each child gave 2.5 million to 3.5 million TCR beta CDR3 reads (each mother, over 8 million).

Sample: blood. The V call is TRBV6-1, the J call TRBJ2-7, with D tentatively TRBD2 (6 bases). This clonotype originated in a boy aged 5-17 years in good health. The CDR3, as DNA: TGTGCCAGCAAACGGTACCGGGAGCCCTCCTACGAGCAGTACTTC. Translating gives CASKRYREPSYEQYF.